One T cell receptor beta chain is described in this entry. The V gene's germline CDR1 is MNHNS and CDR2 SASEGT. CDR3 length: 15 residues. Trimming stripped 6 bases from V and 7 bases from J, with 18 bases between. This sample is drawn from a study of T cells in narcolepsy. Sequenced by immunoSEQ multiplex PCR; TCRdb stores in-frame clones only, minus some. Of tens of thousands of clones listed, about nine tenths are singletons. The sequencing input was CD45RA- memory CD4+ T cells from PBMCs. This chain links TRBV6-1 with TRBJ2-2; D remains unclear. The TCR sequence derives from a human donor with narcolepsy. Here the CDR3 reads CASRPGPSKGGELFF. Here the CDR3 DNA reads TGTGCCAGCAGACCCGGGCCCAGTAAAGGCGGGGAGCTGTTTTTT.